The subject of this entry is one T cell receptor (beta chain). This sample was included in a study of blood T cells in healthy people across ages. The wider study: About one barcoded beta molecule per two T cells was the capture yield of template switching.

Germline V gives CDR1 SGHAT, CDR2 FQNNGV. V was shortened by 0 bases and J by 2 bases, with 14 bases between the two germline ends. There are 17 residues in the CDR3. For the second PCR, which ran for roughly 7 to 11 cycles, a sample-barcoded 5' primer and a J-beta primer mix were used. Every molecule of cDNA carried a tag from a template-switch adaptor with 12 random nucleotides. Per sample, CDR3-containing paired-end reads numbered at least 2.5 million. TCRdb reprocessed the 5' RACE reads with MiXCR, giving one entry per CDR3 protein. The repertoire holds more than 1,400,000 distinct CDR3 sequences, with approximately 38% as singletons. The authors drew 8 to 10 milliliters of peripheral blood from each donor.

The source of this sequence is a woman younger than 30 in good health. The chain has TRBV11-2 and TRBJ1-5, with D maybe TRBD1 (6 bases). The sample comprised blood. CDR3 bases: TGTGCCAGCAGCTTAGATCTTGGGACATCAGGCAATCAGCCCCAGCATTTT. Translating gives CASSLDLGTSGNQPQHF.